These 28 T cell receptor beta chains originate from one sample sequenced in a study of blood T cell repertoires in COVID-19 (dated by TCRdb to the early 2020s). Library preparation was by the immunoSEQ multiplex PCR assay. Drawn from immuneACCESS, this table holds only the in-frame rearrangements with V and J called that TCRdb kept. Clones are partly lost; checked studies trace under half to an unresolved V gene and leave the rest unexplained. This sample comprises around 68,000 clones, 80% to 85% of them detected only once. Approximately 12% of the sample rests with the top ten. Sequencing used peripheral blood. The origin of the receptors is a human donor in a cohort sampled during active COVID-19.

The V call is TRBV4-2, the J call TRBJ1-5; D is perhaps TRBD1 (6 bases). The V and J ends lost 1 base and 1 base respectively, with 11 bases between them. In germline, CDR1 is LGHNA, CDR2 YNFKEQ. The length of the CDR3 is 16 residues. CDR3 DNA: TGTGCCAGCAGCCAAGGCTCAGGGGAGAGCAATCAGCCCCAGCATTTT. Protein product: CASSQGSGESNQPQHF.

The chain links TRBV10-3 to TRBJ1-4; D possibly corresponds to TRBD1 (6 bases). V lost 9 bases to trimming and J lost 6 bases, with 17 bases between them. CDR3 size: 14 residues. Germline lookup yields CDR1 ENHRY and CDR2 SYGVKD. DNA for the CDR3: TGTGCCATTTCTTCTCGACAGGACGATGAAAAACTGTTTTTT. Its translation is CAISSRQDDEKLFF.

The chain carries TRBV6-4 and TRBJ2-1; maybe TRBD2 (5 bases). Looked up from germline, CDR1 is MRHNA and CDR2 is SNTAGT. The CDR3 spans 14 residues. V was clipped by 5 bases and J by 8 bases, with 16 bases between them. CDR3: CASSRLATLDEQFF. CDR3 DNA sequence: TGTGCCAGCAGTAGGTTAGCGACGTTGGATGAGCAGTTCTTC.

The chain uses TRBV9 and TRBJ2-7, with 12 nucleotides matching TRBD2. Per germline, CDR1 SGDLS and CDR2 YYNGEE. The CDR3 runs to 16 residues. Trimming removed 3 bases from V and 3 bases from J; junction bases left unmatched: 7. The CDR3 sequence is CASSASASGGVYEQYF. CDR3 DNA sequence: TGTGCCAGCAGCGCCAGTGCTAGCGGGGGGGTCTACGAGCAGTACTTC.

This clone was detected a few times. The chain links TRBV24-1 to TRBJ1-5; D may be TRBD1 (5 bases). The V gene lost 10 bases and the J gene lost 3 bases, with 15 bases spanning the gap. The CDR3 spans 14 residues. The germline V gene encodes CDR1 KGHDR and CDR2 SFDVKD. CDR3 protein: CATGGAGLNQPQHF. Here the CDR3 DNA reads TGTGCCACAGGCGGGGCAGGGCTCAATCAGCCCCAGCATTTT.

This clone was detected a few times. This chain joins TRBV9 and TRBJ2-1, with D perhaps TRBD1 (5 bases). V was clipped by 0 bases and J by 0 bases, with 22 bases between them. Germline lookup yields CDR1 SGDLS and CDR2 YYNGEE. The CDR3 consists of 20 residues. The CDR3 coding sequence is TGTGCCAGCAGCGTAGTAGTAAGGGGCCCCTTCTACCTCTCCTACAATGAGCAGTTCTTC. Its protein product is CASSVVVRGPFYLSYNEQFF.

The rearrangement links TRBV12-5 to TRBJ1-5; tentatively, D is TRBD1 (5 bases). Deletions cut 1 base from V and 7 bases from J, with 17 bases between. Germline V lookup: CDR1 LGHNT, CDR2 FRNRAP. CDR3 length equals 16 residues. CDR3 bases: TGTGCTAGTGGTTTGGGGCCTTGGGGGGATTGGCAGCCCCAGCATTTT. It encodes CASGLGPWGDWQPQHF.

The V and J genes are TRBV28 and TRBJ2-5; 9 positions match TRBD2. Germline assignment: CDR1 MDHEN and CDR2 SYDVKM. There are 14 residues in the CDR3. V gave up 2 bases and J gave up 4 bases; unmatched junction bases: 2. The CDR3 is CASSLAGGRETQYF. CDR3 sequence (DNA): TGTGCCAGCAGTTTAGCGGGGGGGAGAGAGACCCAGTACTTC.

The V call is TRBV6-5, the J call TRBJ1-5; D uncertain. The CDR3 loop spans 13 amino acids. Trimming stripped 0 bases from V and 8 bases from J, with 8 bases between. CDR1 MNHEY and CDR2 SVGAGI come from the germline V gene. CDR3 bases: TGTGCCAGCAGTTACTCTTACGGAGAGCCCCAGCATTTT. It encodes CASSYSYGEPQHF.

The chain carries TRBV13 and TRBJ2-1; possible D gene TRBD2, 7 bases. The germline V gene has CDR1 PRHDT and CDR2 FYEKMQ (reference sequence). This CDR3 is 13 amino acids long. The V end was cut by 5 bases, the J end by 8 bases, with 13 bases between. The CDR3 DNA sequence: TGTGCCAGCAGCCCGGGGGGCCGGCATGAGCAGTTCTTC. Amino acids: CASSPGGRHEQFF.

The chain combines TRBV18 with TRBJ1-1; 7 nucleotides line up with TRBD1. J lost 0 bases, V lost 5 bases, and 3 bases had no gene match. Germline CDR1 is KGHSH and CDR2 is LQKENI. This CDR3 is 14 amino acids long. The CDR3 nucleotides read TGTGCCAGCTCAATACAGGGGATGAACACTGAAGCTTTCTTT. Amino acid sequence: CASSIQGMNTEAFF.

V gene TRBV29-1 combines with J gene TRBJ2-2, with D maybe TRBD1 (6 bases). The germline V and J ends were trimmed by 7 bases and 4 bases, with 13 bases remaining between them. This CDR3 is built from 13 residues. Germline V lookup: CDR1 SQVTM, CDR2 ANQGSEA. The CDR3: CSGLQGSTGELFF. CDR3 nucleotides: TGCAGCGGATTACAGGGTTCCACCGGGGAGCTGTTTTTT.

The table lists this clone with a count of one. The chain employs TRBV6-5 and TRBJ1-2, with D maybe TRBD1 (5 bases). The ends were cut back, 6 bases at V and 3 bases at J, with 11 bases in the middle. The CDR3 extends over 13 amino acids. The germline V gene encodes CDR1 MNHEY and CDR2 SVGAGI. CDR3 bases: TGTGCCAGCAGACGGGGACTTGACTATGGCTACACCTTC. Translation gives CASRRGLDYGYTF.

The rearrangement links TRBV28 to TRBJ1-1; D not resolved. V lost 5 bases and J 5 bases, leaving 21 bases between the germline ends. CDR1 is MDHEN, CDR2 SYDVKM, per germline. The CDR3 has 16 amino acids. In DNA form, the CDR3 reads TGTGCCAGCAGTCCCCCTAATTTGATTACGGGGACTGAAGCTTTCTTT. Its protein is CASSPPNLITGTEAFF.

This sequence joins TRBV11-2 and TRBJ2-1, with TRBD1 matching over 7 bases. CDR3 length equals 15 residues. V dropped 5 bases and J dropped 3; count of bases not matched to a gene: 7. The germline CDR1 and CDR2 sequences are SGHAT and FQNNGV. The CDR3, as DNA: TGTGCCAGCAGCCCCCGGACAGGCCTCTACAATGAGCAGTTCTTC. This translates into CASSPRTGLYNEQFF. The full variable domain, its missing parts supplied by reference TRBV11-2 and TRBJ2-1, is EAGVAQSPRYKIIEKRQSVAFWCNPISGHATLYWYQQILGQGPKLLIQFQNNGVVDDSQLPKDRFSAERLKGVDSTLKIQPAKLEDSAVYLCASSPRTGLYNEQFFGPGTRLTVL.

This chain connects TRBV19 to TRBJ1-1, with TRBD1 matching 10 bases. The germline V gene has CDR1 LNHDA and CDR2 SQIVND (reference sequence). V dropped 5 bases and J dropped 0; count of bases not matched to a gene: 6. The CDR3 has 16 residues. CDR3 DNA: TGTGCCAGTAGTTCCGGGACAGGGGTTATGAACACTGAAGCTTTCTTT. It is translated as CASSSGTGVMNTEAFF.

The chain links TRBV11-2 to TRBJ2-3, with TRBD1 matching 10 bases. The germline CDR1 and CDR2 sequences are SGHAT and FQNNGV. CDR3 length equals 14 residues. With 7 bases clipped from V and 6 bases from J, the junction kept 7 bases outside the gene matches. This CDR3 reads CASILTGGRDTQYF. In nucleotides, the CDR3 is TGTGCCAGCATCCTGACAGGGGGCAGGGATACGCAGTATTTT.

The chain has TRBV2 and TRBJ2-1; TRBD2 matches 8 bases. V lost 6 bases, J lost 6 bases, and 4 bases stayed unmatched. From germline, CDR1 is SNHLY and CDR2 FYNNEI. There are 13 residues in the CDR3. The CDR3 DNA is TGTGCCAGCAGGTGGGGGACTAGCAATGAGCAGTTCTTC. Protein sequence: CASRWGTSNEQFF.

This clone was seen more than once but under ten times. The V and J genes are TRBV4-1 and TRBJ1-2, with D perhaps TRBD1 (5 bases). V lost 3 bases, J lost 8 bases, and 16 bases lay in between. The germline V gene has CDR1 MGHRA and CDR2 YSYEKL. This CDR3 is 14 amino acids long. The CDR3 region has the DNA TGCGCCAGCAGCCAGGCGGGAGAAAGGGACGGCTACACCTTC. Protein: CASSQAGERDGYTF.

This clone was seen only once. The chain couples TRBV15 to TRBJ1-6; 7 nucleotides line up with TRBD1. CDR3 size: 15 residues. The ends lost 5 bases at V and 7 bases at J; junction bases unmatched: 8. CDR1 and CDR2 (germline): LNHNV, YYDKDF (reference sequence). CDR3 loop: CATSFPGQKNSPLHF. In nucleotides, the CDR3 is TGTGCCACCAGCTTCCCGGGACAGAAGAATTCACCCCTCCACTTT.

The chain joins TRBV28 to TRBJ2-7, with D possibly TRBD1 on 5 matching bases. The CDR3 is made up of 15 amino acids. Trimming cost V 0 bases and J 0 bases, with 9 bases left between them. Looked up from germline, CDR1 is MDHEN and CDR2 is SYDVKM. This chain's CDR3 is CASSLWGPLSYEQYF. The CDR3 DNA is TGTGCCAGCAGTTTATGGGGGCCCCTCTCCTACGAGCAGTACTTC.

This chain links TRBV19 with TRBJ2-7, with D tentatively TRBD1 (5 bases). Per the germline V gene, CDR1 is LNHDA and CDR2 is SQIVND (reference sequence). The CDR3 runs to 21 residues. Trimming shortened V by 2 bases and J by 0 bases, and 29 bases separated the two germline ends. The CDR3 protein is CASSIYQSDSLKCFSSYEQYV. CDR3 bases: TGTGCCAGTAGTATATATCAAAGCGACAGTCTAAAATGCTTTAGCTCCTACGAGCAGTACGTC.

This clone was recorded only once. This rearrangement joins TRBV27 to TRBJ2-4; 9 nucleotides line up with TRBD1. Germline V gives CDR1 MNHEY, CDR2 SMNVEV (reference sequence). The CDR3 is 13 residues long. Germline trimming cut 6 bases from V and 9 bases from J; bases unmatched to any gene: 6. This chain's CDR3 is CASRDRGVGIQYF. CDR3 DNA: TGTGCCAGCAGGGACAGGGGTGTTGGCATTCAGTACTTC.

The chain couples TRBV10-3 to TRBJ2-3; 13 nucleotides match TRBD2. Germline V lookup: CDR1 ENHRY, CDR2 SYGVKD. CDR3 length: 13 amino acids. Trimming took 8 bases from V and 6 from J; bases not matched to a gene: 2. CDR3 protein: CAIGTSGADTQYF. CDR3 bases: TGTGCCATCGGGACTAGCGGGGCTGATACGCAGTATTTT.

The chain carries TRBV7-9 and TRBJ2-1, with D perhaps matching TRBD1 (5 bases). Germline values: CDR1 SEHNR, CDR2 FQNEAQ (reference sequence). The CDR3 loop spans 15 amino acids. With 5 bases removed from V and 5 bases from J, the gap between germline ends came to 16 bases. The CDR3 protein is CASSTTDSYNNEQFF. The CDR3 bases are TGTGCCAGCAGCACCACCGACAGTTATAACAATGAGCAGTTCTTC.

The V gene is TRBV3-1 (or the pseudogene TRBV3-2), the J gene TRBJ1-1, with 7 bases lining up with TRBD1. The V and J ends lost 0 bases and 11 bases, in that order; junction bases with no gene match: 9. Per the germline V gene, CDR1 is LGHDT and CDR2 is YNNKEL (reference sequence). The CDR3 is made up of 14 amino acids. The CDR3 region has the DNA TGTGCCAGCAGCCAAGATCTGGCAGGGGGTTACGCTTTCTTT. It codes for CASSQDLAGGYAFF.

The chain combines TRBV11-2 with TRBJ2-6; unclear D gene. V lost 1 base to trimming and J lost 0 bases, with 4 bases between them. The CDR3 covers 15 residues. Germline V lookup: CDR1 SGHAT, CDR2 FQNNGV. The CDR3 coding sequence is TGTGCCAGCAGCTTAGCGGGCTCTGGGGCCAACGTCCTGACTTTC. Its translation is CASSLAGSGANVLTF.

The J gene is TRBJ2-7, the V gene TRBV6-5; TRBD1 might be the D (6 bases). This CDR3 region has 14 residues. The germline gives CDR1 MNHEY, CDR2 SVGAGI. V was pared by 4 bases and J by 2 bases, with 12 bases between. The CDR3 sequence: CASSSRQVAYEQYV. In DNA, the CDR3 is TGTGCCAGCAGTTCCCGACAGGTCGCCTACGAGCAGTACGTC.